What follows are 11 T cell receptor beta chains derived from one specimen sequenced in a study of CXCR3-negative and CXCR3-positive naive CD8 T cells. Whole-study results and caveats: TRB CDR3s of CXCR3-positive naive cells were more hydrophobic than those of CXCR3-negative naive cells.

UMI-labeled 5' RACE yielded the TRB cDNA libraries. TCRdb re-called the 5' RACE reads and shows each CDR3 protein once, DNA omitted. The repertoire table contains about 84,000 distinct CDR3 sequences. Which antigens these TCRs recognize remains unknown. Sequencing was carried out using naive CXCR3+ CD8+ T cells from blood. Subset: CD45RO-CCR7+CD27+CD95- naive CD8+ T cells expressing CXCR3 (TNR3+). The receptor source for this set is a human donor in good health. Some clones in this sample may be carry-over from other donors' samples.

V gene TRBV6-5 combines with J gene TRBJ2-5; the TCRdb call, TRBD1, lacks DNA for checking. Germline CDR1 reads MNHEY; CDR2 reads SVGAGI. The CDR3 totals 14 residues. This CDR3 is CASSLTGPQETQYF.

The chain links TRBV25-1 to TRBJ1-1; TCRdb lists TRBD1, though no DNA is available to test this call. Germline V gives CDR1 MGHDK, CDR2 SYGVNS. This CDR3 has 15 amino acids. The CDR3 spells CASSDPNRGYTEAFF.

The chain couples TRBV4-1 to TRBJ2-7. This CDR3 contains 11 residues. Germline CDR1 MGHRA, CDR2 YSYEKL. The CDR3 spells CASSQGHEQYF.

The chain links TRBV6-2 or TRBV6-3 to TRBJ2-2. The germline V gene has CDR1 MNHEY and CDR2 SVGEGT. This CDR3 is built from 14 residues. The CDR3 reads CASSYTLNTGELFF.

The chain carries TRBV6-5 and TRBJ2-3; TCRdb names TRBD2, which stays unverified in the absence of DNA. The CDR3 spans 15 residues. Looked up from germline, CDR1 is MNHEY and CDR2 is SVGAGI. CDR3 protein: CASSYGGRGTDTQYF.

The chain joins TRBV20-1 to TRBJ2-7; the TCRdb D gene call, TRBD2, has no DNA to confirm it. This CDR3 has 16 amino acids. Germline V gene lookup returns CDR1 DFQATT and CDR2 SNEGSKA (reference sequence). The CDR3 reads CSARRFGDLVIREQYF.

The chain couples TRBV11-2 to TRBJ2-4; the TCRdb call, TRBD1, lacks DNA for checking. Germline V lookup: CDR1 SGHAT, CDR2 FQNNGV. The CDR3 is 16 residues long. Here the CDR3 reads CASSLNRELAKNIQYF.

The gene calls are TRBV14 and TRBJ2-5; TCRdb returns TRBD1, unconfirmable since there is no DNA. The CDR3 covers 14 residues. CDR1 and CDR2 from the germline V gene are SGHDN and FVKESK. The CDR3 protein is CASSHGTDQETQYF.

The chain uses TRBV7-2 and TRBJ2-5. CDR1 is SGHTA, CDR2 FQGNSA, per germline. This CDR3 spans 16 amino acids. The CDR3 is CASSLESSTDQETQYF. The full variable domain, completed using reference TRBV7-2 and TRBJ2-5, is GAGVSQSPSNKVTEKGKDVELRCDPISGHTALYWYRQSLGQGLEFLIYFQGNSAPDKSGLPSDRFSAERTGGSVSTLTIQRTQQEDSAVYLCASSLESSTDQETQYFGPGTRLLVL.

The chain has TRBV5-5 and TRBJ2-1; TCRdb calls TRBD2, which cannot be checked without DNA. From germline, CDR1 is SGHKS and CDR2 YYEKEE (reference sequence). The CDR3 loop spans 15 amino acids. The CDR3 loop is CASSLTSGTGNEQFF.

The rearrangement uses TRBV29-1 and TRBJ2-7. The germline V gene encodes CDR1 SQVTM and CDR2 ANQGSEA. The CDR3 is 12 residues long. The CDR3 sequence is CSVEGGTYEQYF.